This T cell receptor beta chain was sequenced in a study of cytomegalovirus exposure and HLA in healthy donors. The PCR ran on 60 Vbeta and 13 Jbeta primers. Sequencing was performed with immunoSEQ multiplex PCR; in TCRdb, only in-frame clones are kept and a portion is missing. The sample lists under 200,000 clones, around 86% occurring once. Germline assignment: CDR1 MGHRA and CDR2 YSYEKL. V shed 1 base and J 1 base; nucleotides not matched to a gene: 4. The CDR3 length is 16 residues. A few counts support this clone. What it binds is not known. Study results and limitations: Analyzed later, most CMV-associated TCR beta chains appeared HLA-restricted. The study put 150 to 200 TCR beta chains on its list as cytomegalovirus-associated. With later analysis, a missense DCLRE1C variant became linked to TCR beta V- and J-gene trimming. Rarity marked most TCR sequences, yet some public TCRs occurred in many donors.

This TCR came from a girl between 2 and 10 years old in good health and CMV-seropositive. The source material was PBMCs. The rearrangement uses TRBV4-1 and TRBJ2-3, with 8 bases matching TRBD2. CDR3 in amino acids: CASSQAELAGTDTQYF. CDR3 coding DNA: TGCGCCAGCAGCCAAGCAGAACTAGCGGGCACAGATACGCAGTATTTT.